This T cell receptor (beta chain) was captured in a study of blood T cell repertoires in COVID-19 (dated by TCRdb to 2018 to 2020). Looking at the study overall: The collaborator samples originated in the United States, Italy and Spain and spanned the acute and convalescent phases of COVID-19. The dataset comprised deeply sampled blood TCRbeta repertoires from subjects exposed to, actively infected with, or recovered from COVID-19. A freely available public database, intended as a resource for researchers studying the immune response to SARS-CoV-2, is where the repertoires were released. Where HLA class I and class II types were available, the types were taken from metadata supplied by the sample provider, not from assay-based typing. Samples were obtained from the ongoing ImmuneRACE study (first 160 participants) and from some 1,300 subjects provided by 6 global collaborators. Sample metadata almost always included a de-identified subject ID, COVID-19 status, age in years and sex. The material from the prospective study consisted of cDNA or gDNA derived from T cells, B-cell-depleted T cells, or PBMCs.

V was cut back by 6 bases and J by 2 bases, leaving a gap of 14 bases between them. The cysteine opens and the phenylalanine closes a CDR3 of 15 amino acids. Just CDR3 DNA is preserved here, 45 bases in frame from base 1. Taken from the germline V gene, the CDR1 and CDR2 loops are SNHLY and FYNNEI. TCRbeta CDR3 regions were amplified from genomic DNA by means of the immunoSEQ Assay, a bias-controlled multiplex PCR. The original pipeline was this. The number of nucleated cells in each sample was estimated from the amplification of reference gene primers within the assay. To quantify the absolute abundance of each unique TCRbeta CDR3 rearrangement, sequence reads were collapsed and filtered. For each sample, productive Simpson clonality was calculated as the square root of Simpson's diversity index over productive rearrangements. TCRdb stores this immuneACCESS table with in-frame sequences only. Part of the clones is absent; in the studies checked, under half of the shortfall reflects unresolved V genes, and no reason is known for the rest. V and J calls and clone size are as listed in that table; D and trimming were resolved from the DNA. This sample gives 220,000 or so clones in total; 90% of them show up just once. About 16% of the sample rests with the top ten.

In the prospective study, participants were about 18 to 95 years old, resided in under 30 geographic areas of the United States, and were enrolled through a virtual design. Cohort assignment in the prospective study relied on participant-reported clinical history from a screening survey and a study questionnaire. Exposed participants were defined as having been in contact with someone with a PCR-confirmed or clinician-diagnosed COVID-19 case within 2 weeks of study entry. Mobile phlebotomists in the prospective study collected whole blood, serum and a nasopharyngeal or oropharyngeal swab from every participant. Prospective study participants could optionally give additional blood draws and questionnaires over an approximately 2-month period. Before DNA extraction, prospective study blood samples were shipped either frozen or at room temperature. Results and caveats for the whole study, not just this receptor: Clinical and demographic metadata were provided uncurated, with the amount varying by source and participant.

Regarding this clone: Its antigen has not been determined. No much larger clone is present one base from it, and per-base qualities are unavailable.

The chain couples TRBV2 to TRBJ1-5; 5 matching bases give a weak D call of TRBD1. The sequenced sample consisted of PBMCs or T cells enriched from blood (not recorded which). The receptor was derived from a man between 25 and 39 years old who had been exposed to COVID-19. The sequenced DNA: TGTGCCAGCAGCGAATATGGGGCAGGCAATCAGCCCCAGCATTTT. Translated, it reads CASSEYGAGNQPQHF.